This T cell receptor (beta chain) originates from a study of T cell responses to AZD1222 COVID-19 vaccine. Study results and limitations: Among those given AZD1222, only six were seropositive at baseline. Within unmutated variant regions lay the reported targets of nearly half of spike-specific TCRs. Vaccine-related CD4 TCRs covered spike, predominating at 160-218 and 743-854.

The method was immunoSEQ multiplex PCR; TCRdb's version includes in-frame clones alone and lacks a portion of them. The repertoire holds over 110,000 clones, with approximately 92% as singletons. This clone appeared once. The antigen is not known. CDR3 size: 13 residues. Germline-derived CDR1 and CDR2 are LGHDT and YNNKEL (reference sequence). V was pared by 2 bases and J by 1 base, with 5 bases between. The sequence was obtained from an adult in good health. The chain joins TRBV3-1 (or the pseudogene TRBV3-2) to TRBJ1-1; D not certain. The input for sequencing was peripheral blood, taken on day 0 of AZD1222 vaccination. The CDR3 loop is CASSQRQNTEAFF. DNA for the CDR3: TGTGCCAGCAGCCAAAGGCAGAACACTGAAGCTTTCTTT.